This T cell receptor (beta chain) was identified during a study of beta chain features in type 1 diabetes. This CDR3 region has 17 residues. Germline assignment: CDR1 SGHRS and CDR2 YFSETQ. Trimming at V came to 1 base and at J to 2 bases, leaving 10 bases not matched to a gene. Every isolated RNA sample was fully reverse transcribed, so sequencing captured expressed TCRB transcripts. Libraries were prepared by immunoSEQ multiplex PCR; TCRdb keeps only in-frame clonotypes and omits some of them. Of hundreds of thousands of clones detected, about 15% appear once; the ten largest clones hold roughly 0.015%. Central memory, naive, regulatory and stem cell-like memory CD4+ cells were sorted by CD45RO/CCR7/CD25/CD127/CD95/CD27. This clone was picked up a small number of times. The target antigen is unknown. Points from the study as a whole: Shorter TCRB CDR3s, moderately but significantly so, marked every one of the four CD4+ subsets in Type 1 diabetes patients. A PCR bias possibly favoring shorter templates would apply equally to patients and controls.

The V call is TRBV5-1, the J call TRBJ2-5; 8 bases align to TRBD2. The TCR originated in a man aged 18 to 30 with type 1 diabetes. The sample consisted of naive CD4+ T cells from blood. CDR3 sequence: CASSLIPGGLGQETQYF. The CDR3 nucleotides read TGCGCCAGCAGCTTGATACCGGGGGGGCTTGGACAAGAGACCCAGTACTTC.